The 28 T cell receptor beta chains below all came from one sample that was sequenced in a study of cytomegalovirus exposure and HLA in healthy donors. Researchers ran the PCR with 60 Vbeta and 13 Jbeta primers. The repertoire was sequenced with immunoSEQ multiplex PCR; TCRdb's copy has only in-frame clones and lacks some. The data show around 240,000 clones, with roughly 80% seen just once and more than 5% held by the top ten. Sequenced: PBMCs. These receptors were obtained from a woman aged 40 to 50 in good health and CMV-seropositive.

The rearrangement links TRBV2 to TRBJ2-7, with 10 bases aligning to TRBD2. V shed 0 bases and J 7 bases; nucleotides not matched to a gene: 9. This CDR3 spans 16 amino acids. Germline V gives CDR1 SNHLY, CDR2 FYNNEI. Written as DNA, the CDR3 is TGTGCCAGCAGTGAAGCTTGGGCAGCGGGAGGGTGGGAGCAGTACTTC. This sequence encodes CASSEAWAAGGWEQYF. Supplemented by reference TRBV2 and TRBJ2-7, the full variable domain reads EPEVTQTPSHQVTQMGQEVILRCVPISNHLYFYWYRQILGQKVEFLVSFYNNEISEKSEIFDDQFSVERPDGSNFTLKIRSTKLEDSAMYFCASSEAWAAGGWEQYFGPGTRLTVT.

J is TRBJ2-7 and V is TRBV7-2; weak D call: TRBD2 (5 bases). Trimming shortened V by 0 bases and J by 1 base, and 16 bases separated the two germline ends. CDR1 is SGHTA and CDR2 is FQGNSA in the germline V gene. The CDR3 is 17 amino acids. The CDR3 here is CASSLAGRASGSYEQYF. The CDR3, as DNA: TGTGCCAGCAGCTTAGCGGGAAGAGCTTCGGGGTCCTACGAGCAGTACTTC.

This sequence joins TRBV11-2 and TRBJ1-2; possibly TRBD1 for D (6 bases). The CDR3 extends over 13 amino acids. Trimming took 4 bases from V and 5 from J, leaving 11 bases between them. Germline V CDR1 and CDR2: SGHAT, FQNNGV. The CDR3 protein is CASSSSDRYGYTF. The CDR3 DNA reads as TGTGCCAGCAGCTCCTCGGACAGATATGGCTACACCTTC.

The chain couples TRBV5-1 to TRBJ2-1, with 8 bases that match TRBD2. The CDR3 runs 16 residues. Looked up from germline, CDR1 is SGHRS and CDR2 is YFSETQ. Trimming took 0 bases from V and 4 from J; bases not matched to a gene: 6. In nucleotides, the CDR3 is TGCGCCAGCAGCTTGGAGACTAGCGATTCATACAATGAGCAGTTCTTC. Encoded protein: CASSLETSDSYNEQFF.

V usage is TRBV7-4 and J usage is TRBJ2-7; tentatively, D is TRBD1 (7 bases). Germline CDR1 and CDR2: SGHVT and SQSDAQ. Trimming stripped 0 bases from V and 2 bases from J, with 14 bases between. There are 16 residues in the CDR3. The DNA for the CDR3 is TGTGCCAGCAGCTTAGCGAGGTCAGGGGGGACCTACGAGCAGTACTTC. It translates to CASSLARSGGTYEQYF.

The J gene is TRBJ1-2, the V gene TRBV7-2; a weak D match, TRBD1 (6 bases). From germline, CDR1 is SGHTA and CDR2 FQGNSA. V was clipped by 0 bases and J by 4 bases, with 15 bases between them. The CDR3 is 16 residues long. In DNA, the CDR3 is TGTGCCAGCAGCTTAGCGGGGGGGGCATCAGGCTATGGCTACACCTTC. It translates to CASSLAGGASGYGYTF.

The gene calls are TRBV19 and TRBJ1-1; no firm D call. The length of the CDR3 is 11 residues. Germline V gene sequence: CDR1 LNHDA, CDR2 SQIVND (reference sequence). The V end lost 6 bases, the J end lost 5 bases, and 7 bases lay between the germline ends. This CDR3 reads CASSSRTEAFF. The DNA for the CDR3 is TGTGCCAGTAGCTCGAGGACTGAAGCTTTCTTT.

This chain joins TRBV5-6 and TRBJ1-2; D may be TRBD1 (6 bases). Germline loops: CDR1 SGHDT, CDR2 YYEEEE. Trimming stripped 4 bases from V and 5 bases from J, with 12 bases between. This CDR3 is built from 13 residues. The CDR3 reads CASSQGGKYGYTF. The CDR3 DNA reads TGTGCCAGCAGCCAAGGGGGAAAATATGGCTACACCTTC.

This CDR3 reads CASSVTGERNEQFF. Written as DNA, the CDR3 is TGTGCCAGCAGCGTAACGGGGGAGCGGAATGAGCAGTTCTTC. The chain carries TRBV9 and TRBJ2-1; maybe TRBD2 (6 bases). The CDR3 sequence is 14 residues long. Germline V gives CDR1 SGDLS, CDR2 YYNGEE. V lost 1 base to trimming and J lost 7 bases, with 12 bases between them. Variable domain in full (rest from reference TRBV9 and TRBJ2-1): DSGVTQTPKHLITATGQRVTLRCSPRSGDLSVYWYQQSLDQGLQFLIQYYNGEERAKGNILERFSAQQFPDLHSELNLSSLELGDSALYFCASSVTGERNEQFFGPGTRLTVL.

CDR3 loop: CASSFNGKQGAADTQYF. The CDR3 nucleotides read TGTGCCAGCAGTTTTAATGGCAAACAGGGTGCGGCAGATACGCAGTATTTT. The chain joins TRBV27 to TRBJ2-3; possibly TRBD1 for D (6 bases). Germline V gives CDR1 MNHEY, CDR2 SMNVEV (reference sequence). V lost 3 bases, J lost 4 bases, and 20 bases lay in between. There are 17 residues in the CDR3.

The rearrangement links TRBV7-2 to TRBJ2-5, with TRBD2 matching over 8 bases. This CDR3 has 15 amino acids. V was clipped by 1 base and J by 5 bases; unmatched bases: 6. Germline CDR1 and CDR2: SGHTA and FQGNSA. CDR3 protein: CASSLDAGGWETQYF. In DNA, the CDR3 is TGTGCCAGCAGCTTAGACGCGGGAGGCTGGGAGACCCAGTACTTC.

The chain has TRBV5-4 and TRBJ2-5, with 7 bases lining up with TRBD2. The CDR3 has 15 residues. Germline lookup yields CDR1 SGHNT and CDR2 YYREEE (reference sequence). Unmatched junction bases numbered 5, after V lost 0 bases and J lost 3 bases. The CDR3 nucleotides are TGTGCCAGCAGCTTGGATCGGACTAGAAAAGAGACCCAGTACTTC. Translated: CASSLDRTRKETQYF. Together with reference TRBV5-4 and TRBJ2-5, the CDR3 gives the full variable domain: ETGVTQSPTHLIKTRGQQVTLRCSSQSGHNTVSWYQQALGQGPQFIFQYYREEENGRGNFPPRFSGLQFPNYSSELNVNALELDDSALYLCASSLDRTRKETQYFGPGTRLLVL.

The chain is built from TRBV27 and TRBJ1-2, with D perhaps matching TRBD1 (5 bases). V lost 3 bases and J 4 bases, leaving 15 bases between the germline ends. Germline V gives CDR1 MNHEY, CDR2 SMNVEV (reference sequence). The CDR3 consists of 15 residues. The CDR3 DNA reads as TGTGCCAGCAGTTTTAACAGGAACTATGGCTATGGCTACACCTTC. Encoded protein: CASSFNRNYGYGYTF.

This chain joins TRBV4-1 and TRBJ2-5; 10 nucleotides line up with TRBD2. This CDR3 is 16 amino acids long. Trimming at V came to 1 base and at J to 4 bases, leaving 6 bases not matched to a gene. In germline, CDR1 is MGHRA, CDR2 YSYEKL. CDR3 residues: CASSQVPSGRPETQYF. In DNA, the CDR3 is TGCGCCAGCAGCCAAGTGCCTAGCGGGAGACCAGAGACCCAGTACTTC.

The chain couples TRBV6-6 to TRBJ1-4; possibly TRBD1 for D (6 bases). The CDR3 length is 12 residues. Per the germline V gene, CDR1 is MNHNY and CDR2 is SVGAGI (reference sequence). Between the trimmed V and J ends, which lost 10 bases and 6 bases, there was a span of 12 bases. CDR3 amino acids: CATGGQDEKLFF. In nucleotides, the CDR3 is TGTGCCACCGGGGGGCAAGATGAAAAACTGTTTTTT.

The rearrangement joins TRBV29-1 to TRBJ2-2; a weak D match, TRBD2 (5 bases). V lost 0 bases and J lost 1, with 12 bases in between. In germline, CDR1 is SQVTM, CDR2 ANQGSEA. The CDR3 is 16 residues long. CDR3 sequence reads: CSVEDTAGLNTGELFF. In DNA, the CDR3 is TGCAGCGTTGAAGATACGGCAGGACTGAACACCGGGGAGCTGTTTTTT.

The rearrangement joins TRBV4-1 to TRBJ2-4, with D perhaps matching TRBD2 (6 bases). CDR3 length equals 17 residues. Germline CDR1 and CDR2: MGHRA and YSYEKL. The V end lost 0 bases, the J end lost 6 bases, and 18 bases lay between the germline ends. In DNA form, the CDR3 reads TGCGCCAGCAGCCAAGAAGGGACTCCACTGAGGTCAAACATTCAGTACTTC. Amino acid sequence: CASSQEGTPLRSNIQYF.

The rearrangement links TRBV30 to TRBJ1-2; 9 bases are a match to TRBD1. In germline, CDR1 is GTSNPN, CDR2 SVGIG (reference sequence). Losses at the gene ends were 5 bases for V and 6 bases for J; bases not matched to a gene: 10. The CDR3 is made up of 14 amino acids. The CDR3 DNA sequence: TGTGCCTGGCGAAACAGGGGGCGACTGGATGGCTACACCTTC. As protein: CAWRNRGRLDGYTF.

This chain uses TRBV10-3 with TRBJ2-6, with 8 bases matching TRBD1. V lost 0 bases, J lost 3 bases, and 4 bases stayed unmatched. There are 17 residues in the CDR3. Germline CDR1 reads ENHRY; CDR2 reads SYGVKD. The CDR3 nucleotides are TGTGCCATCAGTGAGTCGCCCAGGGGGCGTGGGGCCAACGTCCTGACTTTC. The encoded protein is CAISESPRGRGANVLTF.

The rearrangement links TRBV7-2 to TRBJ1-2; the match to TRBD1 covers 8 bases. Looked up from germline, CDR1 is SGHTA and CDR2 is FQGNSA. The junction had 5 bases not matched to a gene; V was cut back by 8 bases and J by 0 bases. CDR3 length: 14 amino acids. The CDR3 region has the DNA TGTGCCAGCTCTCGGGACAGGACTAACTATGGCTACACCTTC. It encodes CASSRDRTNYGYTF.

This clone was observed a single time. The chain has TRBV7-9 and TRBJ2-1; possible D gene TRBD2, 5 bases. The CDR3 consists of 14 residues. V lost 5 bases and J 5 bases, leaving 13 bases between the germline ends. The germline CDR1 and CDR2 sequences are SEHNR and FQNEAQ (reference sequence). CDR3 residues: CASSPLTRDNEQFF. DNA of the CDR3: TGTGCCAGCAGCCCCCTGACGAGGGACAATGAGCAGTTCTTC.

The chain joins TRBV6-4 to TRBJ2-1, with TRBD2 matching 9 bases. V gave up 0 bases and J gave up 6 bases; unmatched junction bases: 6. This CDR3 contains 16 residues. Looked up from germline, CDR1 is MRHNA and CDR2 is SNTAGT. Written as DNA, the CDR3 is TGTGCCAGCAGTGACTCGAGGCGGGAGGGCCGCAATGAGCAGTTCTTC. Protein sequence: CASSDSRREGRNEQFF.

The chain joins TRBV4-1 to TRBJ2-7, with TRBD2 identical over 11 bases. This CDR3 spans 15 amino acids. From germline, CDR1 is MGHRA and CDR2 YSYEKL. Trimming cost V 3 bases and J 4 bases; bases outside gene matches: 5. This CDR3 reads CASSQGGLAVYEQYF. CDR3 in DNA: TGCGCCAGCAGCCAGGGGGGACTAGCGGTATACGAGCAGTACTTC.

V gene TRBV9 combines with J gene TRBJ1-6, with 10 bases that match TRBD1. Germline V gene data show CDR1 as SGDLS and CDR2 as YYNGEE. Unmatched junction bases numbered 4, after V lost 0 bases and J lost 13 bases. The CDR3 contains 14 residues. The CDR3: CASSVGDRGTPLHF. As DNA, the CDR3 is TGTGCCAGCAGCGTAGGGGACAGGGGAACGCCCCTCCACTTT.

V gene TRBV27 combines with J gene TRBJ1-5; 8 bases map to TRBD1. This CDR3 has 14 amino acids. CDR1 and CDR2 (germline): MNHEY, SMNVEV (reference sequence). Trimming cost V 5 bases and J 9 bases; bases outside gene matches: 9. DNA of the CDR3: TGTGCCAGCAGTCTCCGACAGGGGAGGTGGCCCCAGCATTTT. Amino acids: CASSLRQGRWPQHF.

This chain joins TRBV18 and TRBJ2-2; 7 nucleotides agree with TRBD1. This CDR3 comprises 16 residues. V dropped 2 bases and J dropped 3; count of bases not matched to a gene: 6. Per germline, CDR1 KGHSH and CDR2 LQKENI. The CDR3 sequence is CASSPGQGVDTGELFF. In nucleotides, the CDR3 is TGTGCCAGCTCACCAGGGCAGGGGGTCGACACCGGGGAGCTGTTTTTT.

This chain uses TRBV4-1 with TRBJ2-3; no definite D call. Germline CDR1 MGHRA, CDR2 YSYEKL. The CDR3 consists of 15 residues. V was shortened by 0 bases and J by 2 bases, with 9 bases between the two germline ends. The DNA of the CDR3 is TGCGCCAGCAGCCAAGAGGCACAGTACACAGATACGCAGTATTTT. It specifies CASSQEAQYTDTQYF.

The V and J genes are TRBV9 and TRBJ1-2; the D gene is possibly TRBD1 (6 bases). Trimming removed 0 bases from V and 4 bases from J, with 13 bases in between. The CDR3 has 15 amino acids. In germline, CDR1 is SGDLS, CDR2 YYNGEE. The CDR3 protein is CASSVGKADSYGYTF. The DNA for the CDR3 is TGTGCCAGCAGCGTAGGCAAGGCGGACAGCTATGGCTACACCTTC.